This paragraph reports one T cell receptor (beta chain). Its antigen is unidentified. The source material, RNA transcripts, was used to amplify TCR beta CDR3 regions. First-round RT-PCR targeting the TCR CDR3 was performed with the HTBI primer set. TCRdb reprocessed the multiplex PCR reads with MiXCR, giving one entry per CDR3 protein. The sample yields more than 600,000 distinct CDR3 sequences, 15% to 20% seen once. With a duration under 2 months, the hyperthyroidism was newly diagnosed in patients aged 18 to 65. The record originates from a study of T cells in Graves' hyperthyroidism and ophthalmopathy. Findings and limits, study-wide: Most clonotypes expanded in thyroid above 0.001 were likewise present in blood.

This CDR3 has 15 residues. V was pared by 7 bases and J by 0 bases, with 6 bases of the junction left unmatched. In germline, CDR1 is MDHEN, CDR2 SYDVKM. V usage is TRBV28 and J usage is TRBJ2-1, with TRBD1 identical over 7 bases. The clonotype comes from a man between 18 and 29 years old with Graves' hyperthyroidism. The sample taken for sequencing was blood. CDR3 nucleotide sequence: TGTGCCAGCAAGGGGGCTGGTGGCTCCTACAATGAGCAGTTCTTC. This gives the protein CASKGAGGSYNEQFF.